These 19 T cell receptor beta chains share one sample of origin, sequenced in a study of regulatory T cells in long-lasting Graves disease. Construction of TCR beta libraries relied on iRepertoire HTBI primers and on Arm-PCR targeting CDR3 regions. TCRdb used MiXCR to reprocess the multiplex PCR reads, holding one entry per CDR3 protein. The sample carries about 520,000 distinct CDR3 sequences, around 12% recorded once. Time point reported: newly diagnosed GD, antithyroid drugs for less than 3 months. There was RNA extracted from PBMCs, and the TCR library was made from it. This sample also belongs to another study, concerning T cells in Graves' hyperthyroidism and ophthalmopathy.

The sample consisted of peripheral blood mononuclear cells (PBMCs), taken at new diagnosis, from a patient treated with antithyroid drugs. These receptors all come from a woman younger than 45 with Graves disease.

This clonotype was seen ten or more times. The V gene is TRBV10-3, the J gene TRBJ2-4, with TRBD1 identical over 12 bases. The CDR3 has 16 residues. Germline V CDR1 and CDR2: ENHRY, SYGVKD. V lost 6 bases to trimming and J lost 3 bases; unmatched junction nucleotides: 6. The CDR3 DNA is TGTGCCATCAGACCGGGACAGGGGGCTAACAAAAACATTCAGTACTTC. This codes for CAIRPGQGANKNIQYF.

The gene calls are TRBV11-2 and TRBJ1-2; D remains ambiguous. V was trimmed by 1 base and J by 2 bases, leaving 17 bases between them. The CDR3 extends over 17 amino acids. CDR1 SGHAT and CDR2 FQNNGV come from the germline V gene. CDR3 sequence (DNA): TGTGCCAGCAGCTTAGTTTACTTGGCAGGAGAGAACTATGGCTACACCTTC. Protein: CASSLVYLAGENYGYTF.

This clonotype was detected a few times. The chain is built from TRBV3-1 and TRBJ2-5, with D maybe TRBD2 (6 bases). Germline V gives CDR1 LGHDT, CDR2 YNNKEL (reference sequence). The CDR3 sequence is 16 residues long. V lost 1 base and J 0 bases, leaving 12 bases between the germline ends. The CDR3 region has the DNA TGTGCCAGCAGCCAAGGAGGACTACAGTACCAAGAGACCCAGTACTTC. Translating it yields CASSQGGLQYQETQYF.

This clonotype came up many times. The chain joins TRBV7-8 to TRBJ2-7; possible D gene TRBD1, 6 bases. Trimming stripped 10 bases from V and 5 bases from J, with 24 bases between. Germline V CDR1 and CDR2: SGHVS, FQNEAQ. The CDR3 spans 15 residues. For the CDR3, the DNA is TGTGCCACCGGAAGGTTCCCTGACAGGTTTAACGAGCAGTACTTC. It is translated as CATGRFPDRFNEQYF.

As concerns this clonotype: A read error may explain this, as a much larger clone is one base away. V usage is TRBV12-3 or TRBV12-4 and J usage is TRBJ2-3, with D maybe TRBD1 (6 bases). This CDR3 is 13 amino acids long. The CDR3: CASILLESDSKYF. The CDR3 DNA reads as TGTGCCAGCATTTTACTTGAATCGGACAGCAAGTATTTT.

With respect to this clonotype: Given a much more abundant clone one base away, this may be a read error. V and J are TRBV28 and TRBJ1-2, with D uncertain. Per germline, CDR1 MDHEN and CDR2 SYDVKM. The length of the CDR3 is 13 residues. CDR3 in DNA: TGTGTCAGCAGCTTAACAGATAACTATGGCTACACCTTC. As protein: CVSSLTDNYGYTF.

This clonotype was counted many times. The rearrangement uses TRBV6-1 and TRBJ1-5; no clear D gene. Germline V gives CDR1 MNHNS, CDR2 SASEGT. CDR3 size: 12 residues. CDR3 protein: CATEGGNQPQHF. The CDR3 nucleotides read TGTGCTACCGAGGGCGGAAATCAGCCCCAGCATTTT.

This rearrangement joins TRBV19 to TRBJ1-1; 7 bases are a match to TRBD1. Germline assignment: CDR1 LNHDA and CDR2 SQIVND (reference sequence). J lost 2 bases, V lost 4 bases, and 7 bases had no gene match. This CDR3 region has 15 residues. The DNA of the CDR3 is TGTGCCAGTAGTACCGAACAGGGGAAAAACACTGAAGCTTTCTTT. This gives the protein CASSTEQGKNTEAFF.

Here the CDR3 reads CASNARSYNEQFF. In DNA, the CDR3 is TGTGCCAGCAACGCCCGCTCCTACAATGAGCAGTTCTTC. This sequence joins TRBV6-2 or TRBV6-3 and TRBJ2-1; D unclear. V was clipped by 7 bases and J by 0 bases, with 7 bases between them. The CDR3 is 13 residues long. The germline V gene encodes CDR1 MNHEY and CDR2 SVGEGT.

This clonotype was seen at least ten times. The rearrangement joins TRBV11-3 to TRBJ2-7; a possible D gene is TRBD1 (5 bases). The CDR3 extends over 15 amino acids. CDR1 and CDR2 (germline): SGHNT, YENEEA. Between the trimmed V and J ends, which lost 4 bases and 1 base, there was a span of 14 bases. CDR3 sequence: CASSSSGYGSYEQYF. For the CDR3, the DNA is TGTGCCAGCAGCTCATCAGGGTATGGGTCCTACGAGCAGTACTTC.

This clonotype was recorded a few times. The V gene is TRBV5-1, the J gene TRBJ1-2; D might be TRBD1 (6 bases). The CDR3 has 16 amino acids. The germline CDR1 and CDR2 sequences are SGHRS and YFSETQ. Deletions cut 3 bases from V and 4 bases from J, with 19 bases between. The CDR3 loop reads CASSSNRALRGYGYTF. The CDR3 coding sequence is TGCGCCAGCAGCTCAAACAGGGCGCTCCGCGGCTATGGCTACACCTTC.

This clonotype was counted between two and nine times. The chain carries TRBV7-2 and TRBJ2-1; D is unresolved. The CDR3 covers 11 residues. Germline lookup yields CDR1 SGHTA and CDR2 FQGNSA. Trimming removed 3 bases from V and 6 bases from J, with 3 bases in between. CDR3 sequence (DNA): TGTGCCAGCAGCTTTCTCAATGAGCAGTTCTTC. The encoded protein is CASSFLNEQFF.

This clonotype was recorded at least ten times. This chain joins TRBV6-1 and TRBJ2-7; 8 nucleotides line up with TRBD1. This CDR3 has 15 amino acids. CDR1 is MNHNS, CDR2 SASEGT, per germline. Trimming cost V 6 bases and J 4 bases; bases outside gene matches: 11. CDR3 sequence: CASSDSGTGSYEQYF. The CDR3 DNA follows: TGTGCCAGCAGCGATTCCGGGACAGGCTCTTACGAGCAGTACTTC.

For this clonotype: This sequence may be a read error, since a much larger clone differs from it by one base. The rearrangement links TRBV12-3 or TRBV12-4 to TRBJ1-1, with a possible D match to TRBD1 (5 bases). V was trimmed by 5 bases and J by 3 bases, leaving 13 bases between them. The CDR3 totals 14 residues. The CDR3, as DNA: TGTGCCAGCAGTCGGGACCCTGGGGACACTGAAGCTTTCTTT. Amino acid sequence: CASSRDPGDTEAFF.

This clonotype was seen many times. The V call is TRBV28, the J call TRBJ1-1; no clear D gene. The germline V and J ends were trimmed by 5 bases and 7 bases, with 11 bases remaining between them. This CDR3 is 12 amino acids long. Germline V gives CDR1 MDHEN, CDR2 SYDVKM. CDR3 DNA: TGTGCCAGCAGTCCTAACAATTATGAAGCTTTCTTT. It specifies CASSPNNYEAFF.

This clonotype was found many times. The V call is TRBV10-3, the J call TRBJ2-7; 7 bases align to TRBD2. V lost 2 bases and J lost 3; bases outside the gene matches: 1. Germline CDR1 and CDR2: ENHRY and SYGVKD. This CDR3 is 13 amino acids long. Written as DNA, the CDR3 is TGTGCCATCAGTGAGGCTAGCGGCTACGAGCAGTACTTC. Translation: CAISEASGYEQYF.

This chain uses TRBV5-1 with TRBJ1-1; 11 bases fit TRBD1. J gave up 8 bases and V 4 bases, and 10 bases lay outside the gene matches. Germline CDR1 SGHRS, CDR2 YFSETQ. The CDR3 spans 15 residues. CDR3 DNA sequence: TGCGCCAGCAGCAAAGGAAGGACAGGGGGCTTAGAAGCTTTCTTT. Translating gives CASSKGRTGGLEAFF.

This clonotype was counted many times. V usage is TRBV7-2 and J usage is TRBJ2-5; 8 bases line up with TRBD1. V shed 2 bases, J shed 5 bases, and the junction held 10 bases outside the gene matches. Germline V gene data show CDR1 as SGHTA and CDR2 as FQGNSA. The length of the CDR3 is 16 residues. CDR3 sequence reads: CASSLTSTGVRETQYF. CDR3 sequence (DNA): TGTGCCAGCAGCTTAACCTCGACAGGGGTTAGGGAGACCCAGTACTTC.

The V and J genes are TRBV13 and TRBJ2-6; D is possibly TRBD1 (5 bases). This CDR3 is built from 18 residues. V lost 4 bases to trimming and J lost 0 bases, with 16 bases between them. The V gene's germline CDR1 is PRHDT and CDR2 FYEKMQ (reference sequence). DNA of the CDR3: TGTGCCAGCAGCTCCAGGGTAGGAGACCCCTCTGGGGCCAACGTCCTGACTTTC. It translates to CASSSRVGDPSGANVLTF.